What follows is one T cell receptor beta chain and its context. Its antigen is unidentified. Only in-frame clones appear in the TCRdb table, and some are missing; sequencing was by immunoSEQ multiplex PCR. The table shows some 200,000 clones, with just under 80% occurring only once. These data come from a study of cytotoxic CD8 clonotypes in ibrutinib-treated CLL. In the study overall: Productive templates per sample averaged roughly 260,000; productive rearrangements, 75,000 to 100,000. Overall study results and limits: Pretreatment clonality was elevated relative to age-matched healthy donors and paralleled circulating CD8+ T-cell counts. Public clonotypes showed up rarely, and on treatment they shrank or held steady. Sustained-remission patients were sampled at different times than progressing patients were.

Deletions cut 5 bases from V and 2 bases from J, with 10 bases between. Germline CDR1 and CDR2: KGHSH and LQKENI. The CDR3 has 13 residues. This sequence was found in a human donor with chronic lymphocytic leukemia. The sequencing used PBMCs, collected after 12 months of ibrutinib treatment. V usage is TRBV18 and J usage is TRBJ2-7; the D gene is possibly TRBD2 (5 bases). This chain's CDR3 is CASSKGVAYEQYF. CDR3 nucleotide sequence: TGTGCCAGCTCAAAGGGAGTCGCCTACGAGCAGTACTTC. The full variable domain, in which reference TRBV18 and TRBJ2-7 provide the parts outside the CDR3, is NAGVMQNPRHLVRRRGQEARLRCSPMKGHSHVYWYRQLPEEGLKFMVYLQKENIIDESGMPKERFSAEFPKEGPSILRIQQVVRGDSAAYFCASSKGVAYEQYFGPGTRLTVT.